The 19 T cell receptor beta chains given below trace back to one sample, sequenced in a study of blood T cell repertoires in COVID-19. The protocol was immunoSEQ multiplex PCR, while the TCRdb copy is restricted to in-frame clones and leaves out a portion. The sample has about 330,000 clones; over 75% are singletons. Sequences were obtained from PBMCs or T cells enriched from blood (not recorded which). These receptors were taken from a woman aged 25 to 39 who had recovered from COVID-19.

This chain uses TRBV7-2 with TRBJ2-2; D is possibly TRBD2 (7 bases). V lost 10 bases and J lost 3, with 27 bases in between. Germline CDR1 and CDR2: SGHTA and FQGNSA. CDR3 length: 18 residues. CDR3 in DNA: TGTGCCACCCGTGGGGTACTTTCCGGGGGGCCACACACCGGGGAGCTGTTTTTT. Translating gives CATRGVLSGGPHTGELFF.

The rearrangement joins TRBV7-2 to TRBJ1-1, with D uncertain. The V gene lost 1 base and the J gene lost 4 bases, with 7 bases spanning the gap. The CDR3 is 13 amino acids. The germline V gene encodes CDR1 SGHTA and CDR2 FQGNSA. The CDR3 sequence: CASSLEEGTEAFF. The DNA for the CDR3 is TGTGCCAGCAGCTTAGAGGAGGGCACTGAAGCTTTCTTT.

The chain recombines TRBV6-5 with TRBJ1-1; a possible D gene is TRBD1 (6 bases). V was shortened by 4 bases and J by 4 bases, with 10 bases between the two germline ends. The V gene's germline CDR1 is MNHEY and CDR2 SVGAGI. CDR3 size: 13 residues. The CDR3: CASSSQGPTEAFF. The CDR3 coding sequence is TGTGCCAGCAGTTCACAGGGACCCACTGAAGCTTTCTTT.

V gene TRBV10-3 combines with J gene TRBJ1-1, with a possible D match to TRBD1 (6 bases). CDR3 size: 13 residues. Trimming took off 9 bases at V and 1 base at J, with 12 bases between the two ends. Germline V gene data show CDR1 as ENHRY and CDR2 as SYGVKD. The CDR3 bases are TGTGCCATAGCACAGGGATCGAACACTGAAGCTTTCTTT. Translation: CAIAQGSNTEAFF.

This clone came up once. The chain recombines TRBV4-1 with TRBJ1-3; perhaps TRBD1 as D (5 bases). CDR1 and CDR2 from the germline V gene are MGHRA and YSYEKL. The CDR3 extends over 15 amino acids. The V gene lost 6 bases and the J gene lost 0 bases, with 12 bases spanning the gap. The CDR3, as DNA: TGCGCCAGCAGTTACAGGACCTCCTCTGGAAACACCATATATTTT. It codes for CASSYRTSSGNTIYF.

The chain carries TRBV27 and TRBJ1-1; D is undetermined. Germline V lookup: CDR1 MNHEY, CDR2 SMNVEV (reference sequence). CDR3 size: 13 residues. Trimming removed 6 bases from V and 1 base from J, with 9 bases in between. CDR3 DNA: TGTGCCAGCAGAACAGTTACGAACACTGAAGCTTTCTTT. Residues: CASRTVTNTEAFF.

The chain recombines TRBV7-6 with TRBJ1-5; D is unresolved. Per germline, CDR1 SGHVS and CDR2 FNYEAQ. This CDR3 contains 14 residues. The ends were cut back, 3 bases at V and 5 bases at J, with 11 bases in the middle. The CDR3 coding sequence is TGTGCCAGCAGCTTCGCGGGAACCGATCAGCCCCAGCATTTT. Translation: CASSFAGTDQPQHF.

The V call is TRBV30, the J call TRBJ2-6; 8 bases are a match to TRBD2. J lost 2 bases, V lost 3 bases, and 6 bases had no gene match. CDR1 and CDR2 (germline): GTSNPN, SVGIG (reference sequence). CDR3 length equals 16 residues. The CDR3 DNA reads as TGTGCCTGGAGGCCAAGGCGGGGGGCTGGGGCCAACGTCCTGACTTTC. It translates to CAWRPRRGAGANVLTF.

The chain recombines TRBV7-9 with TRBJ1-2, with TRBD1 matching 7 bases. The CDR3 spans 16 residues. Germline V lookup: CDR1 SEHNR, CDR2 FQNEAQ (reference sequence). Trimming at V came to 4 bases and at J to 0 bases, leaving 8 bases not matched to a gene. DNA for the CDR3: TGTGCCAGCAGCTCCGGGACAGTACTTCCTAACTATGGCTACACCTTC. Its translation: CASSSGTVLPNYGYTF.

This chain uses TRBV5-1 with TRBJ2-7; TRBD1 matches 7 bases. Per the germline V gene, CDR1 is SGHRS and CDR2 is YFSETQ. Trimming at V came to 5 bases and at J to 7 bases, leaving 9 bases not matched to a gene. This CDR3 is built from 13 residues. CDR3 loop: CASSYDRAGEQYF. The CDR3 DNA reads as TGCGCCAGCAGTTATGACAGGGCAGGAGAGCAGTACTTC.

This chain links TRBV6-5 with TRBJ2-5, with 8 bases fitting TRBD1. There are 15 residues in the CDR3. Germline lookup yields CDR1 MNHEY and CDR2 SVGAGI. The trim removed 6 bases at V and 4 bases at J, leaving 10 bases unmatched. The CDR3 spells CASRKTGAKGETQYF. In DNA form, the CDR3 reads TGTGCCAGCAGGAAGACAGGGGCAAAGGGAGAGACCCAGTACTTC.

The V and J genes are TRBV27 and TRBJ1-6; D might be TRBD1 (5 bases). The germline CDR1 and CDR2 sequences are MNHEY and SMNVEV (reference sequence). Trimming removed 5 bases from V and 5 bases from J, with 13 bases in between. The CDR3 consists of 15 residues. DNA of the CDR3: TGTGCCAGCAGTCCCCTCGACAGAAATAATTCACCCCTCCACTTT. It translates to CASSPLDRNNSPLHF.

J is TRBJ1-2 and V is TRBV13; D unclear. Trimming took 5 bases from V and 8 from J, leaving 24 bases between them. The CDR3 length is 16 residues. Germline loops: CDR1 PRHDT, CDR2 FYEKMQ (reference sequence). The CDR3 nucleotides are TGTGCCAGCAGCGCTACGGGGTGGGCCGTCGGGAGCGGCTACACCTTC. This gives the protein CASSATGWAVGSGYTF.

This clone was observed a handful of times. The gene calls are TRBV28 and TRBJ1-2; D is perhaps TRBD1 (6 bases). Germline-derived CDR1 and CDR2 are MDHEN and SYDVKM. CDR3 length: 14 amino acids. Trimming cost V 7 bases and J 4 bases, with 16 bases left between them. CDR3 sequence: CASTPPGQIYGYTF. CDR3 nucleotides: TGTGCCAGCACCCCCCCCGGACAGATCTATGGCTACACCTTC.

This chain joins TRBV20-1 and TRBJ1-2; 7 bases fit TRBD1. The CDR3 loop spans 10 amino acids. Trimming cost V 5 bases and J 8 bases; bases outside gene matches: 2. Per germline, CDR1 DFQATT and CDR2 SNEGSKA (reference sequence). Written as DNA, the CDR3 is TGCAGTGCTGGGACAGAGGGCTACACCTTC. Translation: CSAGTEGYTF.

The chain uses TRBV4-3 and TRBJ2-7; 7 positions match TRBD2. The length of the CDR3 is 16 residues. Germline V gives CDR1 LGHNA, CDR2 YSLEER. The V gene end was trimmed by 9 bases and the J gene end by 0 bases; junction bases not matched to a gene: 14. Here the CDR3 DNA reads TGCGCCAGACTCAAGCGGGGCCTACCAACCTCCTACGAGCAGTACTTC. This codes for CARLKRGLPTSYEQYF.

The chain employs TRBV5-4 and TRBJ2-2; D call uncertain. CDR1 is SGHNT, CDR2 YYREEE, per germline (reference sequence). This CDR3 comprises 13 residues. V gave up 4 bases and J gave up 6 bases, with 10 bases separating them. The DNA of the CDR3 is TGTGCCAGCAGCCTAGAATGGGCCGGGGAGCTGTTTTTT. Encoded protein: CASSLEWAGELFF.

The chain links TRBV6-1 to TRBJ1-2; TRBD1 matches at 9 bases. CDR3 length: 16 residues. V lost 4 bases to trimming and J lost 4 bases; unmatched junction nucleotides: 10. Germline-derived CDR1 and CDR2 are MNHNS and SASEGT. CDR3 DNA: TGTGCCAGCAGTGCCAATACCAGGACAGGGGCCTATGGCTACACCTTC. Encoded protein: CASSANTRTGAYGYTF.

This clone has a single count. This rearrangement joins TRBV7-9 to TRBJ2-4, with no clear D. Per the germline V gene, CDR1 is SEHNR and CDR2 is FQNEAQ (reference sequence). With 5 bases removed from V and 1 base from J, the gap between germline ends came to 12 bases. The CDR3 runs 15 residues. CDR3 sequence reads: CASSAAGSAKNIQYF. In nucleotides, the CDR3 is TGTGCCAGCAGCGCAGCAGGCAGCGCCAAAAACATTCAGTACTTC.